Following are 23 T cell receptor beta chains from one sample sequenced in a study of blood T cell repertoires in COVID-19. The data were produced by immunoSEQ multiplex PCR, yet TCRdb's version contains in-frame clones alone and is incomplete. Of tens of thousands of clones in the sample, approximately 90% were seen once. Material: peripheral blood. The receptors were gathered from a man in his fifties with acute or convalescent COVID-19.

This CDR3 is CASSLASAYCTDTQYF. In DNA form, the CDR3 reads TGCGCCAGCAGTTTAGCTAGCGCCTACTGCACAGATACGCAGTATTTT. The genes are TRBV10-1 and TRBJ2-3; possible D gene TRBD2, 6 bases. Germline V CDR1 and CDR2: WNHNN, SYGVQD (reference sequence). This CDR3 has 16 residues. V lost 5 bases and J lost 1, with 16 bases in between.

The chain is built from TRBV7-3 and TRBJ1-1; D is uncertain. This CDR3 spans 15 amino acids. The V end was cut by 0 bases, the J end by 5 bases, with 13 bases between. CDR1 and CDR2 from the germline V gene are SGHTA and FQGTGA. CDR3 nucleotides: TGTGCCAGCAGCTTAACCGACACCCTGGTGACTGAAGCTTTCTTT. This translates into CASSLTDTLVTEAFF.

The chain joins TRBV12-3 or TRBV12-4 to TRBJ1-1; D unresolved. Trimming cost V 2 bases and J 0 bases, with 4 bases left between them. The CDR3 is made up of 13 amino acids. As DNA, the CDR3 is TGTGCCAGCAGTTTACGTCTGAACACTGAAGCTTTCTTT. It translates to CASSLRLNTEAFF.

CDR3 protein: CAWMLQGASGELFF. In nucleotides, the CDR3 is TGTGCCTGGATGTTACAGGGGGCCAGCGGGGAGCTGTTTTTT. The chain is built from TRBV30 and TRBJ2-2; TRBD1 agrees at 9 bases. This CDR3 has 14 amino acids. Germline CDR1 reads GTSNPN; CDR2 reads SVGIG (reference sequence). Trimming at V came to 4 bases and at J to 7 bases, leaving 7 bases not matched to a gene.

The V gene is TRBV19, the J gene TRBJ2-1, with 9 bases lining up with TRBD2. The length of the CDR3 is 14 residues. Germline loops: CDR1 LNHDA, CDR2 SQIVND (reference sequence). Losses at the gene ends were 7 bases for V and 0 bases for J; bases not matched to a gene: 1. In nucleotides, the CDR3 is TGTGCCAGTACTAGCGGGGACTCCTACAATGAGCAGTTCTTC. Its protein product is CASTSGDSYNEQFF.

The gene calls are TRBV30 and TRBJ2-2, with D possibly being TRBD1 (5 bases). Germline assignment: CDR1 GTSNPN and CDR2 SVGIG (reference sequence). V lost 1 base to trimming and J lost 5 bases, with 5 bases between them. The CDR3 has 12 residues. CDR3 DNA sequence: TGTGCCTGGAGTGAGGGGACCGGGGAGCTGTTTTTT. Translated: CAWSEGTGELFF. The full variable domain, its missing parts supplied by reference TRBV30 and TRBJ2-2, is SQTIHQWPATLVQPVGSPLSLECTVEGTSNPNLYWYRQAAGRGLQLLFYSVGIGQISSEVPQNLSASRPQDRQFILSSKKLLLSDSGFYLCAWSEGTGELFFGEGSRLTVL.

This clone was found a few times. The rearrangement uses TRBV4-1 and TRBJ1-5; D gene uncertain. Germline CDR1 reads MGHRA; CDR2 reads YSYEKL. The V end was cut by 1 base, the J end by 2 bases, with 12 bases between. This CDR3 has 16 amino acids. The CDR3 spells CASSQGELPGNQPQHF. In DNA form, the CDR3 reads TGCGCCAGCAGCCAAGGGGAGCTACCAGGCAATCAGCCCCAGCATTTT.

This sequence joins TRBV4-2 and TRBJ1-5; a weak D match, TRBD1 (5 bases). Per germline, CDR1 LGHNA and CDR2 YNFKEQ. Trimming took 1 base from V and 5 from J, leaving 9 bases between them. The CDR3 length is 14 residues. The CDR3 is CASSQARVDQPQHF. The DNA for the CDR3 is TGTGCCAGCAGCCAAGCCAGGGTGGATCAGCCCCAGCATTTT.

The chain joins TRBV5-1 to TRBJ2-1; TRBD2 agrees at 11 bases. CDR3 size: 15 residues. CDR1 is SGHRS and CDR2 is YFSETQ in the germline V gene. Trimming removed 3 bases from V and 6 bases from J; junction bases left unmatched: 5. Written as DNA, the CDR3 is TGCGCCAGCAGCTCGGGACTAGCGGTGAGCAATGAGCAGTTCTTC. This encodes CASSSGLAVSNEQFF.

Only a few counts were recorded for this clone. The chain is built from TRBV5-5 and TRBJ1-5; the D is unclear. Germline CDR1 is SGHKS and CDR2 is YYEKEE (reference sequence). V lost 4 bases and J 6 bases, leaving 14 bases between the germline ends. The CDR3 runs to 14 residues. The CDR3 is CASSHGLSAQPQHF. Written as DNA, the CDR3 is TGTGCCAGCAGCCACGGACTAAGCGCTCAGCCCCAGCATTTT.

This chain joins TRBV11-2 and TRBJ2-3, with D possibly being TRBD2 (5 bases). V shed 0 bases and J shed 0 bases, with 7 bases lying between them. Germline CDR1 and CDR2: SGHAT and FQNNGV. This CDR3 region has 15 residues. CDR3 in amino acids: CASSLERTSTDTQYF. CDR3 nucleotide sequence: TGTGCCAGCAGCTTAGAGCGGACTAGCACAGATACGCAGTATTTT.

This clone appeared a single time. The CDR3 sequence: CATSRVTYETGLYGYTF. CDR3 sequence (DNA): TGTGCCACCAGCAGAGTAACGTACGAGACAGGGCTTTATGGCTACACCTTC. J is TRBJ1-2 and V is TRBV15; 7 positions match TRBD1. In germline, CDR1 is LNHNV, CDR2 YYDKDF (reference sequence). The CDR3 runs to 17 residues. After removal of 1 base from V and 5 bases from J, the junction contained 13 bases not matched to a gene.

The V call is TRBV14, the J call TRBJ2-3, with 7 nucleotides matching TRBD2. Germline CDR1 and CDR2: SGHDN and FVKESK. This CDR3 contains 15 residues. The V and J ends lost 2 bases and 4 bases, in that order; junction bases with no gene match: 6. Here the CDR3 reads CASSQRDYNSDTQYF. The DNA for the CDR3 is TGTGCCAGCAGCCAAAGGGACTATAATTCAGATACGCAGTATTTT.

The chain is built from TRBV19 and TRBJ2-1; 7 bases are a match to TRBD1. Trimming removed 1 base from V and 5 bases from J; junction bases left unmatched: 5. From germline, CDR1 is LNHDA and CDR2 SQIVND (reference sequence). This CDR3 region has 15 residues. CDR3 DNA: TGTGCCAGTAGTATAGGAGGGGGACAGAACAATGAGCAGTTCTTC. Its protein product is CASSIGGGQNNEQFF.

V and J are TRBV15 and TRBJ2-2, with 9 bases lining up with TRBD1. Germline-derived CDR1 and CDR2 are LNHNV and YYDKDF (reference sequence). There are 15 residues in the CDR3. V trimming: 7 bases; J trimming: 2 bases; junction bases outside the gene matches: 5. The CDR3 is CATKRDRVNTGELFF. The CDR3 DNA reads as TGTGCCACCAAGCGGGACAGGGTTAACACCGGGGAGCTGTTTTTT.

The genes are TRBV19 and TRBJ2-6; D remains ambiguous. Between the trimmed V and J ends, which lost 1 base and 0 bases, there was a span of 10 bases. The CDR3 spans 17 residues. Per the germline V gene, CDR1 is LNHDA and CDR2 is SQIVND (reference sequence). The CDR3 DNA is TGTGCCAGTAGTATAGTGTATCTGTCCTCTGGGGCCAACGTCCTGACTTTC. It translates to CASSIVYLSSGANVLTF.

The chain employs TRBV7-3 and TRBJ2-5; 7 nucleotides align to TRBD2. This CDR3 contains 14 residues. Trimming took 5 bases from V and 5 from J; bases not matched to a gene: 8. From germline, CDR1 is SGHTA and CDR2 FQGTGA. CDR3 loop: CASSAGLGDETQYF. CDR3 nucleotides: TGTGCCAGCAGCGCCGGACTAGGTGATGAGACCCAGTACTTC.

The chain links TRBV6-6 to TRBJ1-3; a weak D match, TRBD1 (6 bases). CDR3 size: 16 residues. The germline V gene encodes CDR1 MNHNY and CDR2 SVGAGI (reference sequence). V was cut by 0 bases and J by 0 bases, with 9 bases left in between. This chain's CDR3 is CASSYSRGPSGNTIYF. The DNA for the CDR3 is TGTGCCAGCAGTTACTCCAGGGGCCCCTCTGGAAACACCATATATTTT.

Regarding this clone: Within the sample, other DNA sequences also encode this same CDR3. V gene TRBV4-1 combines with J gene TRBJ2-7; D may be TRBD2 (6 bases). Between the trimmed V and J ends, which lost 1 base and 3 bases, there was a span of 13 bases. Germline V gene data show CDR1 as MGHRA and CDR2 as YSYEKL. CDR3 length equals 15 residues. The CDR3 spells CASSQVGTGGYEQYF. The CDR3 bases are TGCGCCAGCAGCCAAGTTGGGACTGGAGGCTACGAGCAGTACTTC.

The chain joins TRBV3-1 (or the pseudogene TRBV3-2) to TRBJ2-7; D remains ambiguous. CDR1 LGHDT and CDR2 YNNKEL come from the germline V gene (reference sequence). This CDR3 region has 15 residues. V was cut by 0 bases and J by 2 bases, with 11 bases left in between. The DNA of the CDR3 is TGTGCCAGCAGCCAAGAACAGACAAAACCCTACGAGCAGTACTTC. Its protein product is CASSQEQTKPYEQYF.

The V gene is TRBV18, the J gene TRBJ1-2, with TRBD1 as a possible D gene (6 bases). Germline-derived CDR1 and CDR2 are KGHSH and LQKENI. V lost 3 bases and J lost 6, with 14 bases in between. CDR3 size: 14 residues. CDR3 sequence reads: CASSPSGGADGYTF. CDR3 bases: TGTGCCAGCTCACCTTCCGGGGGGGCTGATGGCTACACCTTC.

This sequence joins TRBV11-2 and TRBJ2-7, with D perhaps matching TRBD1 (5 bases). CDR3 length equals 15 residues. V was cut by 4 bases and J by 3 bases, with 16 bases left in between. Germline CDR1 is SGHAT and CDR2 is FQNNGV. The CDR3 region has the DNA TGTGCCAGCAGCTCCACCCAGGGAATCCTCTACGAGCAGTACGTC. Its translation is CASSSTQGILYEQYV.

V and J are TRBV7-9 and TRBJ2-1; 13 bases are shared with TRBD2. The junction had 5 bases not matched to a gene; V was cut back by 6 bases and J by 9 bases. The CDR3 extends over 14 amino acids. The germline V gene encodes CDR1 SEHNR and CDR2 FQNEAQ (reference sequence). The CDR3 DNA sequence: TGTGCCAGCAGACACGGACTAGCGGGAGTTGAGCAGTTCTTC. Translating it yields CASRHGLAGVEQFF.